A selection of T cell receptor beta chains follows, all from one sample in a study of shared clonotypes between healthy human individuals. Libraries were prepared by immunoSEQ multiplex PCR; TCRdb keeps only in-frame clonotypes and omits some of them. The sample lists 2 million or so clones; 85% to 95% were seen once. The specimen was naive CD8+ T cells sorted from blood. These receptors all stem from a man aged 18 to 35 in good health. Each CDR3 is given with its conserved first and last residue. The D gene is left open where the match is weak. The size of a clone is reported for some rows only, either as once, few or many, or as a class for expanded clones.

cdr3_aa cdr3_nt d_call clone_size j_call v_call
CASSLYRSGEKLFF TGTGCCAGCAGTTTATACAGGTCTGGGGAAAAACTGTTTTTT NA NA TRBJ1-4 TRBV6-6
CASSRPPRASTDTQYF TGTGCCAGCAGCCGGCCCCCCCGGGCGAGCACAGATACGCAGTATTTT NA NA TRBJ2-3 TRBV5-6
CASSEAQGGAEKLFF TGTGCCAGCAGTGAAGCCCAGGGGGGAGCTGAAAAACTGTTTTTT TRBD1 NA TRBJ1-4 TRBV2
CASSLVPGGYEQFF TGTGCCAGCAGCTTAGTACCAGGGGGCTATGAGCAGTTCTTC TRBD1 NA TRBJ2-1 TRBV11-2
CASSQDGIAGVYNEQFF TGCGCCAGCAGCCAAGATGGTATAGCGGGGGTCTACAATGAGCAGTTCTTC TRBD2 NA TRBJ2-1 TRBV4-1
CAISESMPGEEQYF TGTGCCATCAGTGAAAGTATGCCAGGAGAGGAGCAGTACTTC NA NA TRBJ2-7 TRBV10-3
CASSMTSGSTGELFF TGTGCCAGTAGTATGACTAGCGGGAGTACCGGGGAGCTGTTTTTT TRBD2 NA TRBJ2-2 TRBV19
CASSFSTGYNEQFF TGTGCCAGCAGCTTCTCGACTGGGTACAATGAGCAGTTCTTC NA NA TRBJ2-1 TRBV7-9
CASSLAGAYGNTIYF TGTGCCAGCAGCTTAGCAGGGGCGTATGGAAACACCATATATTTT NA NA TRBJ1-3 TRBV7-8
CASSPTGFEAFF TGTGCCAGCAGCCCTACAGGGTTTGAAGCTTTCTTT NA once TRBJ1-1 TRBV14
CASSSGGAEAFF TGTGCCAGCAGCTCCGGCGGGGCTGAAGCTTTCTTT NA NA TRBJ1-1 TRBV11-3
CAWSAGGSSYEQYF TGTGCCTGGAGTGCCGGCGGTAGCTCCTACGAGCAGTACTTC NA NA TRBJ2-7 TRBV30
CSVVIIRGEQYF TGCAGCGTTGTGATTATAAGGGGCGAGCAGTACTTC NA NA TRBJ2-7 TRBV29-1
CASSIELFFNEQFF TGTGCCAGTAGTATAGAGCTGTTCTTCAATGAGCAGTTCTTC NA NA TRBJ2-1 TRBV19
CASSYSEGPGANVLTF TGTGCCAGCAGTTACTCTGAGGGTCCCGGGGCCAACGTCCTGACTTTC NA NA TRBJ2-6 TRBV6-5
CASETVDTGELFF TGTGCCAGCGAGACTGTTGACACCGGGGAGCTGTTTTTT NA NA TRBJ2-2 TRBV7-9
CASGPQGVGDTEAFF TGTGCTAGTGGTCCTCAAGGGGTAGGGGACACTGAAGCTTTCTTT NA NA TRBJ1-1 TRBV12-5
CASSIGMNTEAFF TGTGCCAGTAGTATAGGTATGAACACTGAAGCTTTCTTT NA NA TRBJ1-1 TRBV19
CASSLVGGGAGETQYF TGTGCCAGCAGCTTAGTTGGCGGGGGGGCCGGCGAGACCCAGTACTTC TRBD2 NA TRBJ2-5 TRBV11-2
CASSYTATTLEQFF TGTGCCAGCAGTTACACCGCGACTACATTGGAGCAGTTCTTC NA NA TRBJ2-1 TRBV6-5
CASLTRSGYEQYF TGTGCCAGTCTCACGCGATCTGGCTACGAGCAGTACTTC NA NA TRBJ2-7 TRBV6-6
CASSLRGGTGELFF TGTGCCAGCAGCTTACGCGGTGGCACCGGGGAGCTGTTTTTT NA once TRBJ2-2 TRBV7-6
CASRLVPNEKLFF TGTGCCAGCAGGCTAGTCCCTAATGAAAAACTGTTTTTT NA NA TRBJ1-4 TRBV28
CASRGLAASSYNEQFF TGTGCCAGCAGGGGACTAGCGGCTAGCTCCTACAATGAGCAGTTCTTC TRBD2 NA TRBJ2-1 TRBV27
CASGGGVDRSTDTQYF TGTGCCAGCGGCGGGGGGGTCGACAGGAGCACAGATACGCAGTATTTT TRBD2 NA TRBJ2-3 TRBV7-9
CASHGRLYNEQFF TGTGCCAGCCATGGGCGGTTATACAATGAGCAGTTCTTC NA NA TRBJ2-1 TRBV5-8
CASSPRTGVSYEQYF TGTGCCAGCAGCCCACGGACAGGGGTGAGTTACGAGCAGTACTTC TRBD1 NA TRBJ2-7 TRBV27
CASSLVWSENSYNEQFF TGTGCCAGCAGCTTAGTTTGGTCGGAAAACTCCTACAATGAGCAGTTCTTC NA NA TRBJ2-1 TRBV7-8
CASSLVPAGSSYEQYF TGTGCCAGCAGCTTAGTTCCAGCGGGTAGCTCCTACGAGCAGTACTTC NA once TRBJ2-7 TRBV7-6
CASGPIYEQYF TGCGCCAGCGGACCCATCTACGAGCAGTACTTC NA NA TRBJ2-7 TRBV4-1
CATSRVMEGLYEQYF TGTGCCACCAGCAGAGTGATGGAAGGGCTCTACGAGCAGTACTTC NA NA TRBJ2-7 TRBV15
CASSPSGGKGDGYTF TGTGCCAGCAGCCCCTCGGGAGGAAAGGGCGATGGCTACACCTTC NA NA TRBJ1-2 TRBV9
CASSPGWVENIQYF TGCGCCAGCAGCCCCGGTTGGGTTGAGAACATTCAGTACTTC NA NA TRBJ2-4 TRBV5-1
CASSQDEGDSSYEQYF TGCGCCAGCAGCCAAGATGAAGGGGATAGCTCCTACGAGCAGTACTTC NA NA TRBJ2-7 TRBV4-1
CASSPKGNYEQYF TGTGCCAGCAGCCCCAAAGGCAACTACGAGCAGTACTTC NA NA TRBJ2-7 TRBV13
CASSHRTGGGEQYF TGTGCCAGCAGCCATCGGACAGGGGGCGGCGAGCAGTACTTC NA NA TRBJ2-7 TRBV21-1
CASSFEGNYMETQYF TGCGCCAGCAGCTTCGAAGGGAATTATATGGAGACCCAGTACTTC NA NA TRBJ2-5 TRBV5-1
CASIGGLKNTGELFF TGTGCCAGCATCGGGGGACTTAAGAACACCGGGGAGCTGTTTTTT NA NA TRBJ2-2 TRBV2
CASSLATAAEQFF TGTGCCAGCAGCTTAGCTACCGCCGCTGAGCAGTTCTTC NA NA TRBJ2-1 TRBV7-2
CASSRNRQGGVYQKLETQYF TGTGCCAGCAGCAGGAACCGACAGGGAGGGGTGTACCAGAAGTTGGAGACCCAGTACTTC NA once TRBJ2-5 TRBV11-3
CASSFTGGAGYEQYF TGTGCCAGCAGTTTTACTGGGGGCGCGGGGTACGAGCAGTACTTC NA NA TRBJ2-7 TRBV28
CASRTRTGRRKGEKLFF TGCGCCAGCAGAACGAGGACAGGGCGGCGTAAAGGTGAAAAACTGTTTTTT TRBD1 NA TRBJ1-4 TRBV10-1
CASSLGANQPQHF TGTGCCAGCAGCTTGGGAGCCAATCAGCCCCAGCATTTT NA once TRBJ1-5 TRBV5-6
CASSQDYGSGYNEQFF TGCGCCAGCAGCCAAGATTACGGTAGCGGCTACAATGAGCAGTTCTTC NA once TRBJ2-1 TRBV4-3
CASSYSDYEIYNEQFF TGTGCCAGCAGTTACTCGGACTACGAAATCTACAATGAGCAGTTCTTC NA NA TRBJ2-1 TRBV6-5
CASSFGTSGNYEQYF TGTGCCAGCAGTTTCGGGACTAGCGGGAACTACGAGCAGTACTTC TRBD2 NA TRBJ2-7 TRBV28
CASSLGEGHLKTYEQYF TGCGCCAGCAGCTTGGGAGAGGGACACCTAAAAACCTACGAGCAGTACTTC NA NA TRBJ2-7 TRBV5-1
CASSTGTPYEQYF TGTGCCAGCAGCACGGGGACTCCCTACGAGCAGTACTTC NA once TRBJ2-7 TRBV5-6
CASSPGTETYEQYF TGTGCCAGCAGCCCCGGGACAGAAACCTACGAGCAGTACTTC TRBD1 NA TRBJ2-7 TRBV7-6
CASSQDLDGISYEQYF TGCGCCAGCAGCCAAGATCTGGACGGAATCTCCTACGAGCAGTACTTC NA NA TRBJ2-7 TRBV4-3
CASSQKTTGYGTGELFF TGTGCCAGCAGCCAGAAAACGACAGGGTACGGTACCGGGGAGCTGTTTTTT TRBD1 NA TRBJ2-2 TRBV5-6
CARRRMMPDTQYF TGTGCCCGACGGCGGATGATGCCAGATACGCAGTATTTT NA NA TRBJ2-3 TRBV2
CASSPDTGELFF TGCGCCAGCAGTCCAGACACCGGGGAGCTGTTTTTT NA NA TRBJ2-2 TRBV10-1
CASSDSGWAFF TGTGCCAGCAGTGACTCGGGGTGGGCTTTCTTT NA NA TRBJ1-1 TRBV28